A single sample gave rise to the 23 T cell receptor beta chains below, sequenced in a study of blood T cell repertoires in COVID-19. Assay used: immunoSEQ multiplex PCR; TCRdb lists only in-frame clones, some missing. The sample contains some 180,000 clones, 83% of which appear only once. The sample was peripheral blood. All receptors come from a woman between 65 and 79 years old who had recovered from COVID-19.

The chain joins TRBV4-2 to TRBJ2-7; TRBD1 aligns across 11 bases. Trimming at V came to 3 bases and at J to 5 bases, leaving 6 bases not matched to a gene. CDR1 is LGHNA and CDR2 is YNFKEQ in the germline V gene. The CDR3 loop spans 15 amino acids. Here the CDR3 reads CASSQGGQGGHEQYF. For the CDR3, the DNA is TGTGCCAGCAGCCAGGGGGGACAGGGGGGCCACGAGCAGTACTTC.

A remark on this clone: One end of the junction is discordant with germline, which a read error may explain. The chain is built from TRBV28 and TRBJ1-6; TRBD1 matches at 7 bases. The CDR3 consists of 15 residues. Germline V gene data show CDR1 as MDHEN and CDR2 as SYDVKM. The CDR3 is CASGLIRDSGSPLHF. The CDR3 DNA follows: TGTGCCAGCGGTTTGATCCGGGACAGCGGATCACCCCTCCACTTT.

As DNA, the CDR3 is TGCGCCAGCAGCCAAGTGTCCGGGACAGGGGGTGAAAAACTGTTTTTT. Translating gives CASSQVSGTGGEKLFF. V usage is TRBV4-3 and J usage is TRBJ1-4, with 11 nucleotides matching TRBD1. The germline gives CDR1 LGHNA, CDR2 YSLEER. This CDR3 is 16 amino acids long. The junction had 5 bases not matched to a gene; V was cut back by 1 base and J by 7 bases.

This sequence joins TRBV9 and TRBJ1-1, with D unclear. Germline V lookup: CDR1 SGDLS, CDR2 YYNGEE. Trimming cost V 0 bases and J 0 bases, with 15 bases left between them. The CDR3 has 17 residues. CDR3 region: CASSVGVGAGMNTEAFF. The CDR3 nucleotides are TGTGCCAGCAGCGTAGGGGTTGGTGCGGGGATGAACACTGAAGCTTTCTTT.

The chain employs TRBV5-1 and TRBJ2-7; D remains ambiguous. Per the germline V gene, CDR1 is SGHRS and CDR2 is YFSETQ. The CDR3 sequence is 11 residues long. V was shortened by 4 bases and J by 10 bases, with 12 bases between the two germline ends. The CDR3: CASSPDTLQYF. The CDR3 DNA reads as TGCGCCAGCAGCCCCGACACACTCCAGTACTTC.

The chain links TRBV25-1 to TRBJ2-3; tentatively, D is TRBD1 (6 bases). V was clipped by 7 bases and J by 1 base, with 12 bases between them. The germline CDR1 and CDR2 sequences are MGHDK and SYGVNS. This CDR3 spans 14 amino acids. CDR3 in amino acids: CASTQGIGTDTQYF. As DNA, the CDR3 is TGTGCCAGCACCCAGGGGATTGGCACAGATACGCAGTATTTT.

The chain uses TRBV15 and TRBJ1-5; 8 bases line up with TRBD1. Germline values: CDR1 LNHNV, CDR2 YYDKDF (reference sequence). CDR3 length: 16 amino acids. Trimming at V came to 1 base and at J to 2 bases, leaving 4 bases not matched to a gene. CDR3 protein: CATSRVGTGGNQPQHF. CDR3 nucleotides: TGTGCCACCAGCAGAGTGGGGACAGGAGGCAATCAGCCCCAGCATTTT.

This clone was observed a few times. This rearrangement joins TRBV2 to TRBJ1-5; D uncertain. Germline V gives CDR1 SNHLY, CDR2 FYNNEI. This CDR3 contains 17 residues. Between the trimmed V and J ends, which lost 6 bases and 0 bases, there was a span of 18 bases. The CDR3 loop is CASSDPAGIYSNQPQHF. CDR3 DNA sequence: TGTGCCAGCAGCGACCCCGCGGGGATCTATAGCAATCAGCCCCAGCATTTT.

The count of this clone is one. The CDR3 region has the DNA TGTGCCTGGACCCCCGGACTAGCGGGAGCCCTCCAGGGGGAGACCCAGTACTTC. Translating gives CAWTPGLAGALQGETQYF. The J gene is TRBJ2-5, the V gene TRBV30; the match to TRBD2 covers 13 bases. Germline CDR1 reads GTSNPN; CDR2 reads SVGIG (reference sequence). J gave up 5 bases and V 4 bases, and 16 bases lay outside the gene matches. The CDR3 has 18 residues.

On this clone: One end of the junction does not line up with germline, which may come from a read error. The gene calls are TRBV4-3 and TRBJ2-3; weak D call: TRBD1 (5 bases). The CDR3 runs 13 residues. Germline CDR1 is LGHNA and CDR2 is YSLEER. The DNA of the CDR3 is TGCGCCAGCAGCCAAGGGACACACAGATACGCAGTATTT. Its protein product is CASSQGTHRYAVF.

The CDR3 nucleotides read TGTGCCAGCAGTTTCACAGGTGTCACCTACGAGCAGTACTTC. It is translated as CASSFTGVTYEQYF. This rearrangement joins TRBV27 to TRBJ2-7; perhaps TRBD1 as D (5 bases). Germline lookup yields CDR1 MNHEY and CDR2 SMNVEV (reference sequence). V was trimmed by 3 bases and J by 2 bases, leaving 11 bases between them. This CDR3 has 14 amino acids.

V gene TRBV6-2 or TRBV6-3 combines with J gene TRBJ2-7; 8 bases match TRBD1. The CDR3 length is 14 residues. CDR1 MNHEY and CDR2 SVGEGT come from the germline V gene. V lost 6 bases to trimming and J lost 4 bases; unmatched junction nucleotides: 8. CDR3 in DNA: TGTGCCAGCAGCCCCTCGGACAGGGAGTACGAGCAGTACTTC. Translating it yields CASSPSDREYEQYF.

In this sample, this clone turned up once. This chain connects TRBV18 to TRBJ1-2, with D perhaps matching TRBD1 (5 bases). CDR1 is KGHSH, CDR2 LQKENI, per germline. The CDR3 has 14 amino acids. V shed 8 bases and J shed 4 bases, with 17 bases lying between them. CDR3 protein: CASPPPGGSYGYTF. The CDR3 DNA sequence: TGTGCCAGCCCCCCCCCGGGGGGGAGCTATGGCTACACCTTC.

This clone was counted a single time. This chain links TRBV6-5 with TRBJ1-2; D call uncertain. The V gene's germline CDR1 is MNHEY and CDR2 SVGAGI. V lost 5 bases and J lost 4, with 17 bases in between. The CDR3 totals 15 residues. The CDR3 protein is CASSIGRGSSYGYTF. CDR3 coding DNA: TGTGCCAGCAGTATTGGCAGAGGGTCCTCCTATGGCTACACCTTC.

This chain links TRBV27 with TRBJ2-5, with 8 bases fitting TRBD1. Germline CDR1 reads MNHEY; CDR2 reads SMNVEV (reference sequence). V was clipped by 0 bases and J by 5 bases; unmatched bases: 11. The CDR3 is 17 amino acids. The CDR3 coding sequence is TGTGCCAGCAGTTTATCGAGAGCAGGGGGCGCGGGGGAGACCCAGTACTTC. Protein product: CASSLSRAGGAGETQYF.

The CDR3 is CATSAGSDYGYTF. The CDR3 DNA reads as TGTGCCACCAGTGCGGGATCAGACTATGGCTACACCTTC. The rearrangement joins TRBV24-1 to TRBJ1-2; D uncertain. CDR1 is KGHDR and CDR2 is SFDVKD in the germline V gene. The CDR3 is made up of 13 amino acids. V shed 5 bases and J shed 3 bases, with 9 bases lying between them.

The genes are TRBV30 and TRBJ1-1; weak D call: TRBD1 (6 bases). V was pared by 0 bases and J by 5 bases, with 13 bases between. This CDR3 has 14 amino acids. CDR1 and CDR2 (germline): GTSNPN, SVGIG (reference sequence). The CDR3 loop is CAWSVGGALTEAFF. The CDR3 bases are TGTGCCTGGAGTGTCGGGGGGGCGCTTACTGAAGCTTTCTTT.

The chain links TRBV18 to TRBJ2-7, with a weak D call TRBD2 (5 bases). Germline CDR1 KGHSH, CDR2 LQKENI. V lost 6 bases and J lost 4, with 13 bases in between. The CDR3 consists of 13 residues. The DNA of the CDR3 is TGTGCCAGCTCCCCCGGGGTCAGGTACGAGCAGTACTTC. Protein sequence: CASSPGVRYEQYF.

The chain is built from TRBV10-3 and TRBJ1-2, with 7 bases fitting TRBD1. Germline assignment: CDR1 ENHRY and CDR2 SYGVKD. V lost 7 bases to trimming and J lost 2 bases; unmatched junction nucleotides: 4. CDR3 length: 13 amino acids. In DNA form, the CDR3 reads TGTGCCATCACCGGGACAGCGAACTATGGCTACACCTTC. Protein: CAITGTANYGYTF.

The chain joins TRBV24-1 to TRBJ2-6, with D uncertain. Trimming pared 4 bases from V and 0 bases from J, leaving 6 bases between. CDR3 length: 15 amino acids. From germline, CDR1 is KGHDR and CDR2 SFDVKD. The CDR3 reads CATSDTRSGANVLTF. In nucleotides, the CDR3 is TGTGCCACCAGTGACACACGCTCTGGGGCCAACGTCCTGACTTTC.

The CDR3 region has the DNA TGTGCCAGCAGTTACCTGGGCCAGAAGGATGAGCAGTTCTTC. The encoded protein is CASSYLGQKDEQFF. The gene calls are TRBV6-2 or TRBV6-3 and TRBJ2-1, with unresolved D. Germline CDR1 and CDR2: MNHEY and SVGEGT. The CDR3 is 14 amino acids. The ends were cut back, 2 bases at V and 8 bases at J, with 13 bases in the middle.

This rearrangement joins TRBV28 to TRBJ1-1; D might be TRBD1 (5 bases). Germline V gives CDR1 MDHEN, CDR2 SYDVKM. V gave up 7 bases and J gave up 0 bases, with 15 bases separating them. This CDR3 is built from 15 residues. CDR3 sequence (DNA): TGTGCCAGCACAGGGTTCGGTGGAGTGAACACTGAAGCTTTCTTT. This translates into CASTGFGGVNTEAFF.

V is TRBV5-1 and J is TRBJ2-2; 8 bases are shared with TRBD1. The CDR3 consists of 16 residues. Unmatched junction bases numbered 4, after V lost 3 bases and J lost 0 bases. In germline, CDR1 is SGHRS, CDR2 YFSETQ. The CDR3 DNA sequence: TGCGCCAGCAGCTGGGGACAGGTCGCGAACACCGGGGAGCTGTTTTTT. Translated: CASSWGQVANTGELFF.